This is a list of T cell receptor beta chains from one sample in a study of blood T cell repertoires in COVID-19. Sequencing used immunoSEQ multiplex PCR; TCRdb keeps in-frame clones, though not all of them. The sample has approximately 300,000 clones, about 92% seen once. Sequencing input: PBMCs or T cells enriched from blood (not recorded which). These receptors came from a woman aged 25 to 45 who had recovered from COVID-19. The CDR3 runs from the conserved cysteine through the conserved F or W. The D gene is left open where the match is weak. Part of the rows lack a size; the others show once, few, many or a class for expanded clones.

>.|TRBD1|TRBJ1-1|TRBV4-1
CASSETGEITEAFF
TGCGCCAGCAGCGAGACAGGGGAAATAACTGAAGCTTTCTTT
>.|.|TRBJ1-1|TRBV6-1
CASSEAVTGGVAFF
TGTGCCAGCAGTGAAGCGGTGACAGGTGGTGTAGCTTTCTTT
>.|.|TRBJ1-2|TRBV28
CASAATYGYTF
TGTGCCAGCGCGGCTACCTATGGCTACACCTTC
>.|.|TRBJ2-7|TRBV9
CASSVHGERQYF
TGTGCCAGCAGCGTACACGGGGAACGGCAGTACTTC
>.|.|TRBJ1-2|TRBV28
CASSLQRQDHYGYTF
TGTGCCAGCAGTTTACAACGACAGGACCACTATGGCTACACCTTC
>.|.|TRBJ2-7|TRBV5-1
CASSLVLGAAPEQYF
TGCGCCAGCAGCTTGGTTTTAGGGGCCGCGCCCGAGCAGTACTTC
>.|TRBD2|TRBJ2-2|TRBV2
CASSALGAGDTGELFF
TGTGCCAGCAGTGCCCTCGGAGCGGGAGACACCGGGGAGCTGTTTTTT
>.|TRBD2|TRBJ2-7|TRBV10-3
CAISPQSRGSYEQYF
TGTGCCATCAGTCCTCAATCCCGCGGGAGCTACGAGCAGTACTTC
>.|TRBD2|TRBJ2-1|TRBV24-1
CATSGLAGNEQFF
TGTGCCACCAGTGGATTAGCGGGGAATGAGCAGTTCTTC
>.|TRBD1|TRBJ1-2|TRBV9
CASRRTGTNYGYTF
TGTGCCAGCAGAAGGACAGGGACAAACTATGGCTACACCTTC
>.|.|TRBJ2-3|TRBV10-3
CASRQSGTDTQYF
TGTGCCTCGCGGCAATCCGGCACAGATACGCAGTATTTT
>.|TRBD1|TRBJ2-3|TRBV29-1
CSADRDQTDTQYF
TGCAGCGCGGACAGGGATCAAACAGATACGCAGTATTTT
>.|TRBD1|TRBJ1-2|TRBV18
CASSPGQGTNYGYTF
TGTGCCAGCTCTCCTGGACAGGGGACGAACTATGGCTACACCTTC
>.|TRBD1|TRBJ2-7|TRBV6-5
CASSLKQGASYEQYF
TGTGCCAGCAGTCTAAAACAGGGGGCGTCCTACGAGCAGTACTTC
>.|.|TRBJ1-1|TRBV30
CACSTGKEAFF
TGTGCCTGCAGTACAGGGAAGGAAGCTTTCTTT
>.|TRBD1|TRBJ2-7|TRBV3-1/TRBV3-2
CASSQGTGAPYEQYF
TGTGCCAGCAGCCAAGGCACAGGGGCTCCCTACGAGCAGTACTTC
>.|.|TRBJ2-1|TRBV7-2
CASSVGQGGYNEQFF
TGTGCCAGCAGCGTCGGGCAGGGGGGCTACAATGAGCAGTTCTTC
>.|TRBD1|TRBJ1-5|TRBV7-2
CASSFDRQGYQPQHF
TGTGCCAGCAGCTTTGACCGACAGGGGTATCAGCCCCAGCATTTT
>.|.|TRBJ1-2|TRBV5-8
CASSLTGTLSGYTF
TGTGCCAGCAGCTTGACAGGGACCTTATCCGGCTACACCTTC
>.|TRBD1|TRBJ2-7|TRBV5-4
CASSPGGQGFTSYEQYF
TGTGCCAGCAGCCCTGGGGGACAGGGATTCACCTCCTACGAGCAGTACTTC
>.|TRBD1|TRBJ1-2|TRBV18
CASSPQQGAAADGYTF
TGTGCCAGCTCACCACAACAGGGGGCCGCCGCAGATGGCTACACCTTC
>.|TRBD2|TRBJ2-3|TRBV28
CASSLSGRGSTDTQYF
TGTGCCAGCAGCCTGAGCGGGAGAGGAAGCACAGATACGCAGTATTTT
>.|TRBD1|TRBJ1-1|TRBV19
CASSTQGAGTEAFF
TGTGCCAGTAGTACTCAGGGGGCCGGAACTGAAGCTTTCTTT
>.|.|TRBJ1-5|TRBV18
CASSPDRGFGNQPQHF
TGTGCCAGCTCACCAGATCGGGGTTTCGGCAATCAGCCCCAGCATTTT
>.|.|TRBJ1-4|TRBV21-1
CASSIRDNTDEKLFF
TGTGCCAGCAGCATAAGGGACAATACGGATGAAAAACTGTTTTTT
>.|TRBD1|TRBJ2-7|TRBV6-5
CASRGFGTATYEQYF
TGTGCCAGCAGGGGATTCGGGACAGCCACCTACGAGCAGTACTTC
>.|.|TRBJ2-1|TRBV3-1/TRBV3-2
CASSPLPRGRPDEQFF
TGTGCCAGCAGCCCCCTTCCCCGGGGAAGGCCGGATGAGCAGTTCTTC
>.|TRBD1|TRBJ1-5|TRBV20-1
CSASVQGPDQPQHF
TGCAGTGCTAGTGTACAGGGGCCTGATCAGCCCCAGCATTTT
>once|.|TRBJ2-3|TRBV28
CASREGGTTDTQYF
TGTGCCAGCAGGGAGGGCGGAACCACAGATACGCAGTATTTT
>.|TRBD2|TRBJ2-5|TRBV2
CASIQREGRETQYF
TGTGCCAGCATCCAGCGGGAGGGTCGAGAGACCCAGTACTTC
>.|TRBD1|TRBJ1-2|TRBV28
CASSPGTANYGYTF
TGTGCCAGCAGCCCCGGGACAGCTAACTATGGCTACACCTTC
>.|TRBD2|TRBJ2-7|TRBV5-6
CASSRSGSSYEQYF
TGTGCCAGCAGCCGGAGCGGGAGCTCCTACGAGCAGTACTTC
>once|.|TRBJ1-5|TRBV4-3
CASSQDRYSNQPQHF
TGCGCCAGCAGCCAAGACCGGTATAGCAATCAGCCCCAGCATTTT
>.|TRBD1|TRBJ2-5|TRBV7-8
CASSLRTGVGETQYF
TGTGCCAGCAGCTTGAGGACAGGGGTGGGGGAGACCCAGTACTTC
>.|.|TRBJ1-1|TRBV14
CASSHLPGAGDTEAFF
TGTGCCAGCAGCCATCTCCCAGGGGCAGGGGACACTGAAGCTTTCTTT
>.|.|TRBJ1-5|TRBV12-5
CASGLGAGQPQHF
TGTGCTAGTGGTTTGGGGGCCGGTCAGCCCCAGCATTTT
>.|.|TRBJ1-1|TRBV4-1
CASSQQTGNTEAFF
TGCGCCAGCAGCCAGCAGACGGGGAACACTGAAGCTTTCTTT
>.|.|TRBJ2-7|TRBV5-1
CASSLAGKSADEQYF
TGCGCCAGCAGCTTGGCGGGAAAGTCGGCCGACGAGCAGTACTTC
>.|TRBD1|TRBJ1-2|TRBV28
CASTAPGQGHGYTF
TGTGCCAGCACCGCCCCCGGACAGGGGCATGGCTACACCTTC
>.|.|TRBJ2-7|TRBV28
CASSLRGGSYEQYF
TGTGCCAGCAGTTTGAGGGGGGGTTCGTACGAGCAGTACTTC